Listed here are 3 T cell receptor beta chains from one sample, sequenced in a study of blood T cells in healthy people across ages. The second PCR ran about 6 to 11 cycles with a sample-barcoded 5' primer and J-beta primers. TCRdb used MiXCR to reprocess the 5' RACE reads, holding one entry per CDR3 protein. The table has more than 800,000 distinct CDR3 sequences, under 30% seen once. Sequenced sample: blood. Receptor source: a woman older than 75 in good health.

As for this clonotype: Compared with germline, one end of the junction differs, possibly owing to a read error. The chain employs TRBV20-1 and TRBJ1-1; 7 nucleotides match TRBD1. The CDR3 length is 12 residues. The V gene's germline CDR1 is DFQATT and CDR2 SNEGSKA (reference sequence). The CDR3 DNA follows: TGCAGTGTTACGGACAGGAGCACTGAAACTTTCTTT. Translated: CSVTDRSTETFF.

CDR3 protein: CASSKGLGGETQYF. The CDR3 coding sequence is TGTGCCAGCAGCAAGGGACTCGGAGGGGAGACCCAGTACTTC. The rearrangement uses TRBV5-6 and TRBJ2-5; possible D gene TRBD2, 6 bases. There are 14 residues in the CDR3. Germline assignment: CDR1 SGHDT and CDR2 YYEEEE. The ends were cut back, 4 bases at V and 5 bases at J, with 15 bases in the middle.

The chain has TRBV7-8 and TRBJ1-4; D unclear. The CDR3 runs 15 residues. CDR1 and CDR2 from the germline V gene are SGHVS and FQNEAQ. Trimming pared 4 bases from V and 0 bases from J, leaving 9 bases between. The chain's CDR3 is CASSSLGATNEKLFF. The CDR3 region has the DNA TGTGCCAGCAGCTCCTTAGGTGCAACTAATGAAAAACTGTTTTTT.